The text below deals with one TCR beta chain. The target antigen is unknown. CDR1 and CDR2 from the germline V gene are MDHEN and SYDVKM. V lost 1 base, J lost 0 bases, and 8 bases lay in between. This CDR3 is 15 amino acids long. The data belong to a study of shared clonotypes between healthy human individuals. The wider study: Researchers assigned three CD4 naive, three CD4 memory, two CD8 naive and one CD8 memory plate to each donor. Study-level findings and limits: Compared with memory subsets, naive subsets generally had larger estimated richness.

Evenly divided among several immunoSEQ plates was the genomic DNA of each subset. TCRdb's table, derived via immunoSEQ multiplex PCR, lists solely in-frame clones and lacks some. The sample has under 600,000 clones, around 97% seen once. The receptor was derived from a woman younger than 45 in good health. The chain recombines TRBV28 with TRBJ2-3; D is unclear. Sequenced: naive CD4+ T cells sorted from blood. Noted subset: CD45RA+ positively selected. In DNA form, the CDR3 reads TGTGCCAGCAGTTTATTCGAGCGAAGCACAGATACGCAGTATTTT. Translating gives CASSLFERSTDTQYF.